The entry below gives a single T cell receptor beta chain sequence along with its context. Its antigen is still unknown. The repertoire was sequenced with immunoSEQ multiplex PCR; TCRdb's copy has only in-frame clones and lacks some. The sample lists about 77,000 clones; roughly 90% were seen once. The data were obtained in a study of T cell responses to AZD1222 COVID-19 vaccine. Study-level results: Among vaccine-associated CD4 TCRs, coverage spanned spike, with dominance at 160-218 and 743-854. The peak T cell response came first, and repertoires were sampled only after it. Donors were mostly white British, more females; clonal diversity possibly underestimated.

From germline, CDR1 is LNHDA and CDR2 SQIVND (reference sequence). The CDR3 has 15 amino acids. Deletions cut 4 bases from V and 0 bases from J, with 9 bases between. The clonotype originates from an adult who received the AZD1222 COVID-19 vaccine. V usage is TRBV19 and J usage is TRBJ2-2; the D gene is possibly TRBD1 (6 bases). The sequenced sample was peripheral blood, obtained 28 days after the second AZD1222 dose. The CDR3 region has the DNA TGTGCCAGTAGTACCTGGACAGCGAACACCGGGGAGCTGTTTTTT. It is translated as CASSTWTANTGELFF.